The 4 T cell receptor beta chains in this list originate from one sample, sequenced in a study of blood T cell repertoires in COVID-19. TCRdb keeps only in-frame clones here, not all; method: immunoSEQ multiplex PCR. Of 400,000 or so clones listed, around 84% are singletons. The sample consisted of peripheral blood. These receptors were obtained from a human donor in a cohort sampled during active COVID-19.

V is TRBV2 and J is TRBJ1-3; 9 nucleotides line up with TRBD1. The germline V gene has CDR1 SNHLY and CDR2 FYNNEI. The CDR3 is 14 amino acids. Trimming took 7 bases from V and 6 from J; bases not matched to a gene: 7. The CDR3 DNA sequence: TGTGCCAGCACCCCACGGACAGGGGAAAACACCATATATTTT. Translated, it gives CASTPRTGENTIYF.

The chain links TRBV19 to TRBJ2-2; 8 bases map to TRBD2. The V and J ends lost 1 base and 2 bases, in that order; junction bases with no gene match: 6. Per germline, CDR1 LNHDA and CDR2 SQIVND (reference sequence). This CDR3 has 17 residues. The CDR3 is CASSIGTGLGNTGELFF. CDR3 sequence (DNA): TGTGCCAGTAGTATAGGCACGGGACTAGGAAACACCGGGGAGCTGTTTTTT.

The chain is built from TRBV28 and TRBJ2-5; TRBD1 might be the D (5 bases). The CDR3 is made up of 15 amino acids. Germline CDR1 and CDR2: MDHEN and SYDVKM. The V end was cut by 4 bases, the J end by 2 bases, with 14 bases between. The CDR3 nucleotides read TGTGCCAGCAGTTACGCCTCAAAGGGGCAAGAGACCCAGTACTTC. It specifies CASSYASKGQETQYF.

This chain connects TRBV7-9 to TRBJ2-2; 7 bases fit TRBD2. The CDR3 has 14 amino acids. The ends lost 8 bases at V and 4 bases at J; junction bases unmatched: 7. The V gene's germline CDR1 is SEHNR and CDR2 FQNEAQ (reference sequence). The CDR3 region is CASCREEGTGELFF. Here the CDR3 DNA reads TGTGCCAGCTGTCGGGAGGAGGGCACCGGGGAGCTGTTTTTT.